This T cell receptor beta chain derives from a study of regulatory T cells in long-lasting Graves disease. Turning to the study itself: Antithyroid drug intake by newly diagnosed Graves' patients had lasted under 3 months. The study's findings and limits: Under persistent disease, TRBV28, TRBJ1-2 and TRBJ2-5 were used preferentially.

Ten or more counts support this clonotype. Its specificity is not known. Time point reported: newly diagnosed GD, antithyroid drugs for less than 3 months. Making the TCR library involved RNA that had been extracted from PBMCs. V dropped 3 bases and J dropped 0 bases, with 7 bases sitting between them. CDR1 and CDR2 (germline): SEHNR, FQNEAQ (reference sequence). The CDR3 is made up of 14 amino acids. HTBI primers from iRepertoire and Arm-PCR of CDR3 regions yielded the TCR beta libraries. Using its own MiXCR run on the multiplex PCR reads, TCRdb lists one record per CDR3 protein. In the table there are about 520,000 distinct CDR3 sequences, around 11% of which are singletons. These data are also associated with another study on T cells in Graves' hyperthyroidism and ophthalmopathy.

The J gene is TRBJ2-3, the V gene TRBV7-9; no firm D call. The sequence was obtained from a woman aged 25 to 45 with Graves disease. The input for sequencing was peripheral blood mononuclear cells (PBMCs), taken at new diagnosis, from a patient treated with antithyroid drugs. The CDR3 is CASSFPVSTDTQYF. CDR3 coding DNA: TGTGCCAGCAGCTTCCCAGTCAGCACAGATACGCAGTATTTT.